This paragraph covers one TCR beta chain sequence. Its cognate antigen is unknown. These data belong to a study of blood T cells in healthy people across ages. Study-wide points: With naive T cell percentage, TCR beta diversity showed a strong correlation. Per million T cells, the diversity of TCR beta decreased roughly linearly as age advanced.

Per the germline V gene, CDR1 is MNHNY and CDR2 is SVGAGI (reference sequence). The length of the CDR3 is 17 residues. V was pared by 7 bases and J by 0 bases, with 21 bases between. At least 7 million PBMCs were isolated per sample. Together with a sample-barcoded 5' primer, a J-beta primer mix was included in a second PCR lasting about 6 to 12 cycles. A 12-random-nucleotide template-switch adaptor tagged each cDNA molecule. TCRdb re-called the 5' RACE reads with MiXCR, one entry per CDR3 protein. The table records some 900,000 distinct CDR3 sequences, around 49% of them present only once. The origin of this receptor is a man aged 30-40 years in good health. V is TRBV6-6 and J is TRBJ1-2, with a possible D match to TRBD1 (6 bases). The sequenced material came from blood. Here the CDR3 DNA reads TGTGCCAGCACCGAGGAACCGGGACACCTAGCTAACTATGGCTACACCTTC. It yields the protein CASTEEPGHLANYGYTF.